This T cell receptor (beta chain) was documented in a study of cytomegalovirus exposure and HLA in healthy donors. Study-level background: In an earlier analysis, approximately 120 million unique TCR beta sequences were found from about 180 million T cells.

Germline V gene lookup returns CDR1 MDHEN and CDR2 SYDVKM. J gave up 3 bases and V 4 bases, and 2 bases lay outside the gene matches. The CDR3 is made up of 13 amino acids. 13 Jbeta primers and 60 Vbeta primers were used for the PCR. Sequenced by immunoSEQ multiplex PCR; TCRdb stores in-frame clones only, minus some. Here the sample spans 70,000 to 95,000 clones, 70% to 85% being singletons. There were likely unrecorded immune exposures, though donors were nominally healthy when sampled. This clone was counted a few times. This receptor was obtained from a man between 25 and 39 years old in good health and CMV-seropositive. The sample taken for sequencing was PBMCs. The chain links TRBV28 to TRBJ2-7; TRBD2 agrees at 8 bases. The CDR3 DNA reads as TGTGCCAGCAGTTCAACTAGCGGCTACGAGCAGTACTTC. Translating it yields CASSSTSGYEQYF.